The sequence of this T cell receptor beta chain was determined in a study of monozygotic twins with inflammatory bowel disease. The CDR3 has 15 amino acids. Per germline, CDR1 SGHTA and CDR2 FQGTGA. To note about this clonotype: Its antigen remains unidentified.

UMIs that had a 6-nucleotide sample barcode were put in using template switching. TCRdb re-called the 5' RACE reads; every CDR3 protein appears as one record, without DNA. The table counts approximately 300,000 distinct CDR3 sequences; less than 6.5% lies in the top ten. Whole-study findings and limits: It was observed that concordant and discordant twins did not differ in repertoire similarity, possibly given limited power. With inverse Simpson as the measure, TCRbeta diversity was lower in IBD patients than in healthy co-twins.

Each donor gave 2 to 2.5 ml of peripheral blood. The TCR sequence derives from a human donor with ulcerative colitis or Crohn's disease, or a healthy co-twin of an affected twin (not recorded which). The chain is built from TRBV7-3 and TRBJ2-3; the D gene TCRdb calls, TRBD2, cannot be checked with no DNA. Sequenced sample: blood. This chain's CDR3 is CASSRVAERTDTQYF. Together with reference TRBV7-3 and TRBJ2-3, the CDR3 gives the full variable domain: GAGVSQTPSNKVTEKGKYVELRCDPISGHTALYWYRQSLGQGPEFLIYFQGTGAADDSGLPNDRFFAVRPEGSVSTLKIQRTERGDSAVYLCASSRVAERTDTQYFGPGTRLTVL.